Described below is a single T cell receptor beta chain sequence and its context. Authors' analysis steps: Reference gene primer amplification gave nucleated cell count estimates. The method was immunoSEQ multiplex PCR; TCRdb's version includes in-frame clones alone and lacks a portion of them. V and J calls and clone size come straight from that table; D and trimming were deduced from the DNA. The sample contains about 130,000 clones, approximately 90% of which appear only once. The data are from a study of blood T cell repertoires in COVID-19. Per germline, CDR1 SGHNT and CDR2 YYREEE (reference sequence). The CDR3 runs to 13 residues. Trimming pared 9 bases from V and 1 base from J, leaving 13 bases between.

The chain carries TRBV5-4 and TRBJ1-1; possible D gene TRBD1, 5 bases. Sequenced input: peripheral blood. The clonotype originates from a man aged 45 to 65 with COVID-19, enrolled during active disease. CDR3 nucleotide sequence: TGTGCCATCTCTCGACAGTGGAACACTGAAGCTTTCTTT. As protein: CAISRQWNTEAFF.